The 17 T cell receptor beta chains in this list originate from one sample, sequenced in a study of CD8 T cells in Susac syndrome. Reverse transcription used roughly 0.45 to 1 ug RNA and random hexamers. Each CDR3 protein is one row after TCRdb ran MiXCR on the immunoSEQ multiplex PCR reads. The sample shows hundreds of thousands of distinct CDR3 sequences, approximately 95% of them seen only once. The sequencing sample was made of CD4+ T cells from PBMCs. The source is a human donor with multiple sclerosis.

This chain connects TRBV20-1 to TRBJ2-3; the D call may be TRBD1 or TRBD2 (5 bases each). With 6 bases removed from V and 5 bases from J, the gap between germline ends came to 21 bases. Germline V gene data show CDR1 as DFQATT and CDR2 as SNEGSKA (reference sequence). The CDR3 sequence is 15 residues long. The CDR3 DNA sequence: TGCAGTGCCACACCCGGGACCCCTGGGGGAGATACGCAGTATTTT. Its protein is CSATPGTPGGDTQYF.

Written as DNA, the CDR3 is TGTGCCAGCAGCTTATATCAGGGGCTAGCGGGAGCAGATACGCAGTATTTT. As protein: CASSLYQGLAGADTQYF. The chain carries TRBV7-2 and TRBJ2-3; 10 nucleotides align to TRBD2. V was clipped by 2 bases and J by 4 bases; unmatched bases: 9. The germline V gene encodes CDR1 SGHTA and CDR2 FQGNSA. The CDR3 runs to 17 residues.

CDR3 residues: CSVAQAASYEQYF. In nucleotides, the CDR3 is TGCAGCGTTGCCCAGGCCGCCTCCTACGAGCAGTACTTC. The V and J genes are TRBV29-1 and TRBJ2-7; D not resolved. Trimming took off 4 bases at V and 0 bases at J, with 10 bases between the two ends. The CDR3 extends over 13 amino acids. CDR1 and CDR2 (germline): SQVTM, ANQGSEA.

This chain uses TRBV3-1 with TRBJ2-7; a weak D match, TRBD2 (6 bases). The CDR3 has 14 amino acids. CDR1 is LGHDT, CDR2 YNNKEL, per germline (reference sequence). V lost 0 bases and J 4 bases, leaving 10 bases between the germline ends. The CDR3 coding sequence is TGTGCCAGCAGCCAAGAACGAGGGAGGTACGAGCAGTACTTC. Protein: CASSQERGRYEQYF.

This chain connects TRBV29-1 to TRBJ1-6; tentatively, D is TRBD1 (5 bases). Per the germline V gene, CDR1 is SQVTM and CDR2 is ANQGSEA. V was trimmed by 5 bases and J by 3 bases, leaving 8 bases between them. The CDR3 is 13 amino acids. CDR3 region: CSVRQGYNSPLHF. In DNA, the CDR3 is TGCAGCGTTCGTCAGGGCTATAATTCACCCCTCCACTTT.

This clonotype is a singleton in its sample. V is TRBV14 and J is TRBJ1-1, with 9 bases fitting TRBD1. Germline V lookup: CDR1 SGHDN, CDR2 FVKESK. The CDR3 is 14 residues long. The junction had 5 bases not matched to a gene; V was cut back by 5 bases and J by 4 bases. The CDR3 nucleotides read TGTGCCAGCAGCAAACAGGGGGCCAGCACTGAAGCTTTCTTT. It is translated as CASSKQGASTEAFF.

The rearrangement joins TRBV25-1 to TRBJ2-3; TRBD2 might be the D (6 bases). V was pared by 3 bases and J by 5 bases, with 12 bases between. CDR1 MGHDK and CDR2 SYGVNS come from the germline V gene. The CDR3 covers 14 residues. In nucleotides, the CDR3 is TGTGCCAGCAGTGACAGGGCCGGGAGAGATACGCAGTATTTT. It yields the protein CASSDRAGRDTQYF.

The rearrangement uses TRBV27 and TRBJ2-5; 7 bases line up with TRBD2. The germline V gene has CDR1 MNHEY and CDR2 SMNVEV (reference sequence). The V segment lost 6 bases and the J segment 6 bases; nucleotides outside the gene matches: 4. CDR3 length: 12 residues. CDR3 nucleotide sequence: TGTGCCAGCAGCCCAGCGGGGAAGACCCAGTACTTC. Translation gives CASSPAGKTQYF.

The J gene is TRBJ2-3, the V gene TRBV7-9; TRBD1 or TRBD2 may be the D gene (5 bases each). Germline V gene data show CDR1 as SEHNR and CDR2 as FQNEAQ (reference sequence). The CDR3 has 14 residues. With 0 bases removed from V and 4 bases from J, the gap between germline ends came to 8 bases. The CDR3 nucleotides read TGTGCCAGCAGCTTAGCGGGGGTCGCAGATACGCAGTATTTT. It yields the protein CASSLAGVADTQYF. Looking up the rest from reference TRBV7-9 and TRBJ2-3 gives the full variable domain: DTGVSQNPRHKITKRGQNVTFRCDPISEHNRLYWYRQTLGQGPEFLTYFQNEAQLEKSRLLSDRFSAERPKGSFSTLEIQRTEQGDSAMYLCASSLAGVADTQYFGPGTRLTVL.

This clonotype appeared once. J is TRBJ2-5 and V is TRBV6-6, with 10 positions matching TRBD1. V lost 6 bases and J lost 4; bases outside the gene matches: 8. The CDR3 is made up of 15 amino acids. CDR1 and CDR2 from the germline V gene are MNHNY and SVGAGI (reference sequence). The CDR3 region has the DNA TGTGCCAGCAGCCAATCTTGGACAGGGGGAGAGACCCAGTACTTC. It specifies CASSQSWTGGETQYF.

This chain joins TRBV29-1 and TRBJ1-1; 7 positions match TRBD1. Germline assignment: CDR1 SQVTM and CDR2 ANQGSEA. This CDR3 is built from 13 residues. The ends lost 3 bases at V and 1 base at J; junction bases unmatched: 2. The CDR3 is CSVESGGNTEAFF. CDR3 DNA sequence: TGCAGCGTTGAGTCAGGGGGGAACACTGAAGCTTTCTTT.

This sequence joins TRBV20-1 and TRBJ2-3; D is uncertain. V was clipped by 0 bases and J by 0 bases, with 10 bases between them. CDR1 and CDR2 (germline): DFQATT, SNEGSKA (reference sequence). The CDR3 extends over 15 amino acids. The CDR3 nucleotides read TGCAGTGCTAGAGATTCAACTACTAGCACAGATACGCAGTATTTT. It yields the protein CSARDSTTSTDTQYF.

J is TRBJ1-2 and V is TRBV18; no reliable D call. The CDR3 runs 11 residues. V lost 2 bases and J lost 6, with 4 bases in between. The germline CDR1 and CDR2 sequences are KGHSH and LQKENI. The CDR3 DNA follows: TGTGCCAGCTCACCAAAAGATGGCTACACCTTC. Translation gives CASSPKDGYTF.

The V call is TRBV23-1, the J call TRBJ2-1, with D unclear. TRBV23-1 is filed as an ORF, its function uncertain. Trimming stripped 2 bases from V and 10 bases from J, with 9 bases between. The CDR3 consists of 12 residues. CDR3 nucleotides: TGCGCCAGCAGTCAACAGTACTCCGAGCAGTTCTTC. Amino acids: CASSQQYSEQFF.

The J gene is TRBJ1-1, the V gene TRBV29-1; no firm D call. This CDR3 has 13 residues. Germline V CDR1 and CDR2: SQVTM, ANQGSEA. The CDR3 DNA reads as TGCACCACTAAGGGCACGAGGAACACTGAAGCTTTCTTT. It translates to CTTKGTRNTEAFF.

This CDR3 reads CATSRAARGALSNEQFF. The CDR3 coding sequence is TGTGCCACCAGCAGAGCCGCTCGTGGAGCCCTTTCCAATGAGCAGTTCTTC. This chain links TRBV15 with TRBJ2-1, with D unclear. Per the germline V gene, CDR1 is LNHNV and CDR2 is YYDKDF (reference sequence). The CDR3 contains 17 residues. Deletions cut 1 base from V and 6 bases from J, with 19 bases between. The full variable domain, with the rest looked up from reference TRBV15 and TRBJ2-1, is DAMVIQNPRYQVTQFGKPVTLSCSQTLNHNVMYWYQQKSSQAPKLLFHYYDKDFNNEADTPDNFQSRRPNTSFCFLDIRSPGLGDTAMYLCATSRAARGALSNEQFFGPGTRLTVL.

The rearrangement links TRBV30 to TRBJ1-5; D not resolved. The CDR3 consists of 13 residues. The V gene lost 2 bases and the J gene lost 4 bases, with 9 bases spanning the gap. Germline CDR1 reads GTSNPN; CDR2 reads SVGIG (reference sequence). CDR3 sequence reads: CAWSPTRNQPQHF. The CDR3 nucleotides are TGTGCCTGGAGTCCCACCAGAAATCAGCCCCAGCATTTT.